The rows below give T cell receptor beta chains drawn from one sample of a study of somatic mutations in cytotoxic T cells in rheumatoid arthritis. TCRdb's copy holds only in-frame clones and misses some; the assay was immunoSEQ multiplex PCR. In the table there are some 20,000 clones, approximately 83% of which are singletons. The sequenced sample was CD8+ T cells sorted from blood. The receptors originated from an adult with rheumatoid arthritis. The CDR3 runs from the conserved cysteine through the conserved F or W. Each record gives: J gene, clone size, D gene, V gene, CDR3 protein, CDR3 DNA. D genes are given only for firm matches. Size is omitted from some rows. Given values are once, few, many or a class for expanded clones.

J gene: TRBJ2-1; clone size: NA; D gene: NA; V gene: TRBV7-2; CDR3 protein: CASSFASYNEQFF; CDR3 DNA: TGTGCCAGCAGCTTCGCTAGCTACAATGAGCAGTTCTTC
J gene: TRBJ2-3; clone size: NA; D gene: NA; V gene: TRBV4-3; CDR3 protein: CASSQVGSTDTQYF; CDR3 DNA: TGCGCCAGCAGCCAAGTTGGATCCACAGATACGCAGTATTTT
J gene: TRBJ1-5; clone size: NA; D gene: NA; V gene: TRBV9; CDR3 protein: CASSVDGRSNQPQHF; CDR3 DNA: TGTGCCAGCAGCGTAGACGGGAGGAGCAATCAGCCCCAGCATTTT
J gene: TRBJ2-1; clone size: once; D gene: NA; V gene: TRBV5-6; CDR3 protein: CASSPWGSNEQFF; CDR3 DNA: TGTGCCAGCAGCCCTTGGGGGAGCAATGAGCAGTTCTTC
J gene: TRBJ2-3; clone size: NA; D gene: NA; V gene: TRBV13; CDR3 protein: CASSLGEGRTDTQYF; CDR3 DNA: TGTGCCAGCAGCTTAGGGGAGGGCCGGACAGATACGCAGTATTTT
J gene: TRBJ2-1; clone size: NA; D gene: NA; V gene: TRBV5-4; CDR3 protein: CASSQYVPARVPYNEQFF; CDR3 DNA: TGTGCCAGCAGCCAATACGTCCCGGCGAGGGTCCCCTACAATGAGCAGTTCTTC
J gene: TRBJ2-2; clone size: NA; D gene: TRBD1; V gene: TRBV5-1; CDR3 protein: CASSSLRDRGANTGELFF; CDR3 DNA: TGCGCCAGCAGCTCGCTTCGCGACAGGGGTGCGAACACCGGGGAGCTGTTTTTT
J gene: TRBJ1-6; clone size: NA; D gene: TRBD1; V gene: TRBV6-5; CDR3 protein: CASSHRGYNSPLHF; CDR3 DNA: TGTGCCAGCAGCCACAGGGGATATAATTCACCCCTCCACTTT
J gene: TRBJ2-7; clone size: NA; D gene: NA; V gene: TRBV6-1; CDR3 protein: CASSEDRDFSYEQYF; CDR3 DNA: TGTGCCAGCAGTGAAGATAGGGACTTCTCCTACGAGCAGTACTTC
J gene: TRBJ2-5; clone size: once; D gene: TRBD2; V gene: TRBV11-2; CDR3 protein: CASSLASGGAIETQYF; CDR3 DNA: TGTGCCAGCAGCTTAGCTAGCGGGGGGGCTATAGAGACCCAGTACTTC
J gene: TRBJ2-5; clone size: NA; D gene: TRBD2; V gene: TRBV30; CDR3 protein: CAWSSVGGARRETQYF; CDR3 DNA: TGTGCCTGGAGTTCGGTGGGAGGGGCCCGCAGGGAGACCCAGTACTTC
J gene: TRBJ2-5; clone size: NA; D gene: TRBD1; V gene: TRBV28; CDR3 protein: CASLNTGGQETQYF; CDR3 DNA: TGTGCCAGTCTTAATACAGGGGGCCAAGAGACCCAGTACTTC
J gene: TRBJ2-1; clone size: NA; D gene: NA; V gene: TRBV19; CDR3 protein: CASSILGSNEQFF; CDR3 DNA: TGTGCCAGTAGTATACTTGGTTCGAATGAGCAGTTCTTC
J gene: TRBJ2-2; clone size: NA; D gene: NA; V gene: TRBV11-2; CDR3 protein: CASNQRAKTGELFF; CDR3 DNA: TGTGCCAGCAACCAACGGGCCAAAACCGGGGAGCTGTTTTTT
J gene: TRBJ1-1; clone size: few; D gene: NA; V gene: TRBV5-1; CDR3 protein: CASSLMTVGTEAFF; CDR3 DNA: TGCGCCAGCAGCTTGATGACAGTGGGCACTGAAGCTTTCTTT
J gene: TRBJ1-2; clone size: NA; D gene: NA; V gene: TRBV5-5; CDR3 protein: CASSLVVFRGYTF; CDR3 DNA: TGTGCCAGCAGCTTGGTGGTCTTTCGGGGCTACACCTTC
J gene: TRBJ1-5; clone size: NA; D gene: TRBD1; V gene: TRBV6-5; CDR3 protein: CASRHRGANQPQHF; CDR3 DNA: TGTGCCAGTCGTCACAGGGGAGCAAATCAGCCCCAGCATTTT
J gene: TRBJ1-1; clone size: few; D gene: NA; V gene: TRBV5-5; CDR3 protein: CASSFMNKNTEAFF; CDR3 DNA: TGTGCCAGCAGCTTTATGAACAAGAACACTGAAGCTTTCTTT
J gene: TRBJ2-3; clone size: NA; D gene: NA; V gene: TRBV7-6; CDR3 protein: CASSLAVGGGTDTQYF; CDR3 DNA: TGTGCCAGCAGCTTAGCGGTGGGAGGCGGCACAGATACGCAGTATTTT
J gene: TRBJ2-3; clone size: NA; D gene: NA; V gene: TRBV30; CDR3 protein: CAWNGLAVSTDTQYF; CDR3 DNA: TGTGCCTGGAATGGGCTAGCAGTAAGCACAGATACGCAGTATTTT
J gene: TRBJ2-4; clone size: NA; D gene: NA; V gene: TRBV7-9; CDR3 protein: CASSQNGGTNAKNIQYF; CDR3 DNA: TGTGCCAGCAGCCAAAACGGGGGGACAAATGCCAAAAACATTCAGTACTTC
J gene: TRBJ2-7; clone size: once; D gene: TRBD1; V gene: TRBV15; CDR3 protein: CATSRARGLYEQYF; CDR3 DNA: TGTGCCACCAGCAGAGCCAGGGGGCTATACGAGCAGTACTTC
J gene: TRBJ1-1; clone size: NA; D gene: NA; V gene: TRBV9; CDR3 protein: CASSVVSDRGITEAFF; CDR3 DNA: TGTGCCAGCAGCGTAGTATCGGACAGAGGAATCACTGAAGCTTTCTTT
J gene: TRBJ1-2; clone size: NA; D gene: NA; V gene: TRBV7-3; CDR3 protein: CASSPTTGILSYGYTF; CDR3 DNA: TGTGCCAGCAGTCCAACTACAGGGATCCTGTCCTATGGCTACACCTTC
J gene: TRBJ2-7; clone size: few; D gene: NA; V gene: TRBV11-2; CDR3 protein: CASSQGRLYEQYF; CDR3 DNA: TGTGCCAGCAGCCAGGGTCGGCTCTACGAGCAGTACTTC
J gene: TRBJ2-1; clone size: NA; D gene: NA; V gene: TRBV19; CDR3 protein: CASSIYLRGSGNEQFF; CDR3 DNA: TGTGCCAGTAGTATATACCTGCGGGGTTCAGGCAATGAGCAGTTCTTC
J gene: TRBJ2-7; clone size: NA; D gene: NA; V gene: TRBV13; CDR3 protein: CASSVIPEGQYF; CDR3 DNA: TGTGCCAGCAGCGTAATCCCGGAGGGGCAGTACTTC
J gene: TRBJ2-1; clone size: NA; D gene: NA; V gene: TRBV7-2; CDR3 protein: CASSLYQTYISYNEQFF; CDR3 DNA: TGTGCCAGCAGCTTATATCAAACGTATATCTCCTACAATGAGCAGTTCTTC
J gene: TRBJ1-4; clone size: once; D gene: TRBD1; V gene: TRBV9; CDR3 protein: CASSPTGGNEKLFF; CDR3 DNA: TGTGCCAGCAGCCCTACAGGGGGCAATGAAAAACTGTTTTTT